This T cell receptor beta chain was profiled in a study of cytomegalovirus exposure and HLA in healthy donors. About this clone: The antigen remains unidentified.

The V gene lost 5 bases and the J gene lost 7 bases, with 14 bases spanning the gap. This CDR3 region has 14 residues. The V gene's germline CDR1 is SEHNR and CDR2 FQNEAQ (reference sequence). Primers for the PCR totalled 60 Vbeta and 13 Jbeta. Sequenced by immunoSEQ multiplex PCR; TCRdb stores in-frame clones only, minus some. The repertoire consists of roughly 80,000 clones, with 70% to 85% occurring once and the leading ten covering roughly 7.2%. Overall study findings and caveats: In a later analysis, a missense DCLRE1C variant was linked to TCR beta V- and J-gene trimming. An observed cluster of highly shared sequence variants was recorded as a likely sequencing artifact. Presence/absence analyses took donor sequencing depth as roughly uniform.

The source of this sequence is a woman aged 40 to 55 in good health and CMV-seronegative. The sequenced material came from PBMCs. The V gene is TRBV7-9, the J gene TRBJ1-4, with D perhaps TRBD1 (5 bases). CDR3 protein: CASSRQRGREKLFF. CDR3 bases: TGTGCCAGCAGCAGACAGCGTGGTCGTGAAAAACTGTTTTTT.